The rows below give T cell receptor beta chains drawn from one sample of a study of vaccination and CD4 T cells after COVID-19. MiXCR, run by TCRdb on the PCR reads, gives a single entry per CDR3 protein. The sample includes 20,000 or so distinct CDR3 sequences, roughly 62% of them seen just once. The specimen comprised CD4+ T cells from blood, sampled before SARS-CoV-2 vaccination. Receptor source: a human donor who had recovered from COVID-19. Each CDR3 is given with its conserved first and last residue.

v_call	j_call	cdr3_aa
TRBV20-1	TRBJ2-7	CSARALNHSAHEQYF
TRBV20-1	TRBJ1-1	CGVWGGTEAFF
TRBV6-1	TRBJ1-3	CASTPQGPSGNTIYF
TRBV7-2	TRBJ2-1	CASSLDERNQGWNEQFF
TRBV15	TRBJ2-7	CATSMGQNSYEQYF
TRBV27	TRBJ2-1	CASSERGGGNEQFF
TRBV7-2	TRBJ2-2	CASNSRTGATGELFF
TRBV10-3	TRBJ2-3	CASSTSGTQYF
TRBV2	TRBJ1-1	CTSSAGVGYEAFF
TRBV20-1	TRBJ2-6	CSASSGQSSGANVLTF
TRBV7-9	TRBJ2-1	CASSLARLGSGEQFF
TRBV7-3	TRBJ2-5	CASSLRMGETQYF
TRBV30	TRBJ2-7	CAWSDPYEQYF
TRBV28	TRBJ1-5	CASSPGGTVETQHF
TRBV20-1	TRBJ2-1	CSAEKREQFF
TRBV7-9	TRBJ2-3	CASSLVPEPDTQYF
TRBV27	TRBJ2-2	CASSGRPNTGELFF
TRBV28	TRBJ1-3	CASSLRPGNTIYF
TRBV7-7	TRBJ2-5	CASSLDRGLLETQYF
TRBV12-3/TRBV12-4	TRBJ1-5	CASSLADRDNQPQHF
TRBV7-2	TRBJ2-3	CASSLAIHADTQYF